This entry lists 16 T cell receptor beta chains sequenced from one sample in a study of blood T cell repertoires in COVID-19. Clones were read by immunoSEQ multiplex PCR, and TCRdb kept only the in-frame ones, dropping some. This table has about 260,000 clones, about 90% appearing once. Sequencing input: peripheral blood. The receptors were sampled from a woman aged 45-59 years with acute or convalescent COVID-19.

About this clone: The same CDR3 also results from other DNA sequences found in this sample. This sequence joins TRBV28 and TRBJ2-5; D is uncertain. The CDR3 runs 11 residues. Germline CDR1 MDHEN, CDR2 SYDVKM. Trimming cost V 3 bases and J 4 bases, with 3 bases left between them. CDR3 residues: CASSLRETQYF. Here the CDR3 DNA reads TGTGCCAGCAGTTTGCGAGAGACCCAGTACTTC.

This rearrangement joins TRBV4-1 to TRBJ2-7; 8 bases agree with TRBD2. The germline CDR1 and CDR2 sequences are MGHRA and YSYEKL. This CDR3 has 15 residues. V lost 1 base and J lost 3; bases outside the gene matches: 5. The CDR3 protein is CASSQVAGGVYEQYF. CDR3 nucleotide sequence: TGCGCCAGCAGCCAAGTTGCGGGGGGAGTCTACGAGCAGTACTTC.

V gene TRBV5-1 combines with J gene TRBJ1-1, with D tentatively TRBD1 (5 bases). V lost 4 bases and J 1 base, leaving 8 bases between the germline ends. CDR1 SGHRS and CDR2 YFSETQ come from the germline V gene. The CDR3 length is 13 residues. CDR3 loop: CASSIDRNTEAFF. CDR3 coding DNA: TGCGCCAGCAGCATCGACAGGAACACTGAAGCTTTCTTT.

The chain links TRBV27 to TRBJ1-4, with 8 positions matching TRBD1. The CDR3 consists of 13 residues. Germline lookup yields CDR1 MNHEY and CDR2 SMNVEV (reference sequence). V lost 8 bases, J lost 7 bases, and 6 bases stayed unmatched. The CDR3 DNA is TGTGCCAGCGCGGACAGGGTCCGTGAAAAACTGTTTTTT. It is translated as CASADRVREKLFF.

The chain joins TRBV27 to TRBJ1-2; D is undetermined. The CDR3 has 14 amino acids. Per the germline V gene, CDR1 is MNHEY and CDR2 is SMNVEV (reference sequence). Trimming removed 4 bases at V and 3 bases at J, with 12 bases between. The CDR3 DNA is TGTGCCAGCAGTTCGGGAGGATTTGACTATGGCTACACCTTC. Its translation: CASSSGGFDYGYTF.

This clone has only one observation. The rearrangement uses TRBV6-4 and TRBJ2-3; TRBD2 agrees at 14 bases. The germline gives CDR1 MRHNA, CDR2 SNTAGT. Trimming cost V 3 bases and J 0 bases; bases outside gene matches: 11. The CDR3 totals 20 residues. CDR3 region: CASSDRGLAGGPESTDTQYF. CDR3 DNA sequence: TGTGCCAGCAGTGATCGAGGACTAGCGGGAGGTCCCGAAAGCACAGATACGCAGTATTTT.

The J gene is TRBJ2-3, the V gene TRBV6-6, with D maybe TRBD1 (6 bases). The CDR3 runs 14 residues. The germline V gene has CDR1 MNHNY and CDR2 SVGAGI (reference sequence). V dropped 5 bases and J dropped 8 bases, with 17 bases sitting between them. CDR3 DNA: TGTGCCAGCAGTCCCGGACAGCCGGTTAGTACGCAGTATTTT. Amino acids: CASSPGQPVSTQYF.

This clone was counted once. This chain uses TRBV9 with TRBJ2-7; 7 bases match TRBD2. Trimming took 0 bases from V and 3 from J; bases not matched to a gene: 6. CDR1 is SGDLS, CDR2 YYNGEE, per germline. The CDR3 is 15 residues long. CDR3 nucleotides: TGTGCCAGCAGCGTAGCCGAGACTAGCTTCTACGAGCAGTACTTC. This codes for CASSVAETSFYEQYF.

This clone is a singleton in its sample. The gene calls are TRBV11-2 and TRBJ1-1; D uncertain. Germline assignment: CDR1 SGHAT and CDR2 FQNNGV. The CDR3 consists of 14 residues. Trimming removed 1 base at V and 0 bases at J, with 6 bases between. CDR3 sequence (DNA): TGTGCCAGCAGCTTAGCACTTATGAACACTGAAGCTTTCTTT. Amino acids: CASSLALMNTEAFF.

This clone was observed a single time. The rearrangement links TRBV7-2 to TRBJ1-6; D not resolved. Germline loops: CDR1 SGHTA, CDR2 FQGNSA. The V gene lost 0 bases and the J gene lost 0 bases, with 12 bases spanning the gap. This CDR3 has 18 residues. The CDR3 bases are TGTGCCAGCAGCTTAGCGTTCCGGGGTAGCTCCTATAATTCACCCCTCCACTTT. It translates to CASSLAFRGSSYNSPLHF.

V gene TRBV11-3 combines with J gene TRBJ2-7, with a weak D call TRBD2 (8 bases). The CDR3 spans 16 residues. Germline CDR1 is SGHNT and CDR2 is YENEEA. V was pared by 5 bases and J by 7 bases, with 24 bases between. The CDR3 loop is CASSPGGAAGEREQYF. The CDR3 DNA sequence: TGTGCCAGCAGCCCAGGGGGAGCAGCGGGAGAGCGGGAGCAGTACTTC.

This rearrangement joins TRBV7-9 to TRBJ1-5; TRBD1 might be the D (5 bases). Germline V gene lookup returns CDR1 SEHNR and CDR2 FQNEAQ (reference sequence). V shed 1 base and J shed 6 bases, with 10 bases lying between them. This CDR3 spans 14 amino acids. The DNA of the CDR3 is TGTGCCAGCAGCTTAGAAGGGGTGATTCAGCCCCAGCATTTT. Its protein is CASSLEGVIQPQHF.

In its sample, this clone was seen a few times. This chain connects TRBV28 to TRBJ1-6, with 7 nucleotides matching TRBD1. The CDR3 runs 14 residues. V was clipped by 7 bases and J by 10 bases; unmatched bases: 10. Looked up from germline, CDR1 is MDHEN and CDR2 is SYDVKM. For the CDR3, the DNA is TGTGCCAGCATGCCCTACAGGGGACGCTCACCCCTCCACTTT. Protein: CASMPYRGRSPLHF.

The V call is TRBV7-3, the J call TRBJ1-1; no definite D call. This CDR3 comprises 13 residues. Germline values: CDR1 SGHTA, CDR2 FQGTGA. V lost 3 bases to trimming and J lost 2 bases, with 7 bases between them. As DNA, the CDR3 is TGTGCCAGCAGCTTTGAGGCCAACACTGAAGCTTTCTTT. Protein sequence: CASSFEANTEAFF.

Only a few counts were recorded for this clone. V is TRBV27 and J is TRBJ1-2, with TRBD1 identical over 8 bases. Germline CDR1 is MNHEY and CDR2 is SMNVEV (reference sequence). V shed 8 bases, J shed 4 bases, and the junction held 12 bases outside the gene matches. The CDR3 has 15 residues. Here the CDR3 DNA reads TGTGCCAGCGCTCCGACCTACAGGGGGAGCTATGGCTACACCTTC. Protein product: CASAPTYRGSYGYTF.

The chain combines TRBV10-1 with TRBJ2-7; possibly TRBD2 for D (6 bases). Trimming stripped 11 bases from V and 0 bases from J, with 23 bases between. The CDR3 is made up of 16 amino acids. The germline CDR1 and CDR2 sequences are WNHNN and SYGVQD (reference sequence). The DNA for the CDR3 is TGCGCCCCCAGGGACTTCCTGACCCCCCTCTCCTACGAGCAGTACTTC. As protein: CAPRDFLTPLSYEQYF.